This T cell receptor (beta chain) was observed in a study of blood T cells in healthy people across ages. Study context: About one barcoded beta molecule per two T cells was the capture yield of template switching. Findings and limits, study-wide: Bulk PBMC profiling left naive and antigen-experienced comparisons inconclusive.

V was pared by 8 bases and J by 4 bases, with 10 bases between. This CDR3 comprises 12 residues. Germline V gives CDR1 SGHVS, CDR2 FQNEAQ. The people who gave samples were healthy Caucasians from Russia, aged roughly 6 to 100. Using a J-beta primer mix together with a sample-barcoded 5' primer, a second PCR was run for about 6 to 12 cycles. TCRdb re-analysed the 5' RACE reads in MiXCR, keeping a single row per CDR3 protein. The sample contains fewer than 750,000 distinct CDR3 sequences, around 50% of which appear only once. This clonotype was counted many times. Its antigen is currently unknown. The receptor's source is a woman older than 75 in good health. The gene calls are TRBV7-8 and TRBJ2-3; D call uncertain. The sample was blood. The CDR3 DNA reads as TGTGCCAGCGGGATTAGGGCAGATACGCAGTATTTT. Translating it yields CASGIRADTQYF. The variable domain in full, with the rest retrieved from reference TRBV7-8 and TRBJ2-3, is GAGVSQSPRYKVAKRGQDVALRCDPISGHVSLFWYQQALGQGPEFLTYFQNEAQLDKSGLPSDRFFAERPEGSVSTLKIQRTQQEDSAVYLCASGIRADTQYFGPGTRLTVL.